This TCR beta chain was recovered during a study of regulatory T cells in long-lasting Graves disease. The CDR3 is 18 amino acids. Germline CDR1 and CDR2: KGHDR and SFDVKD. V was clipped by 4 bases and J by 4 bases; unmatched bases: 17. CDR3-region Arm-PCR and iRepertoire HTBI primers produced the TCR beta libraries. In the authors' workflow: Identified across the samples were around 62 TRBV segments and 13 to 15 TRBJ segments. TCRdb called the multiplex PCR reads again in MiXCR, with one record for every CDR3 protein. The V and J calls come from TCRdb's annotation, not from the publication. This sample carries about 420,000 distinct CDR3 sequences, about 16% of them seen once, and the ten largest clones take 20% to 25%. Time point in this sample: newly diagnosed GD, antithyroid drugs for less than 3 months. After RNA was extracted from PBMCs, the TCR library was made from it. Into tubes containing EDTA, approximately 9 milliliters of peripheral blood were drawn.

This clonotype has more than one count but fewer than ten. This same sample was also taken into another study, of T cells in Graves' hyperthyroidism and ophthalmopathy. From that second work: Ophthalmopathy, as predicted by the model, came a median 6.5 months after the prediction.

This sequence joins TRBV24-1 and TRBJ2-7; 8 bases fit TRBD2. Here the sequenced sample was peripheral blood mononuclear cells (PBMCs), taken at new diagnosis, from a patient treated with antithyroid drugs. This sequence was found in a woman aged 18-35 years with Graves disease. The CDR3 DNA sequence: TGTGCCACCAGTGACTCATCTTTCAGCGGGAGCTCCATATACGAGCAGTACTTC. Its translation: CATSDSSFSGSSIYEQYF.